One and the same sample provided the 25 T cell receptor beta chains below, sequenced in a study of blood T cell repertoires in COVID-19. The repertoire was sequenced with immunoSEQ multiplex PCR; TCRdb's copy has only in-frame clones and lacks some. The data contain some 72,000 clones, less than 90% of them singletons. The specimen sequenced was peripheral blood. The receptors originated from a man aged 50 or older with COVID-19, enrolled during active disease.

The CDR3 here is CASRGTGEGEQFF. Here the CDR3 DNA reads TGTGCCAGCAGGGGTACAGGGGAAGGTGAGCAGTTCTTC. The J gene is TRBJ2-1, the V gene TRBV27; 7 nucleotides line up with TRBD1. The CDR3 sequence is 13 residues long. Germline values: CDR1 MNHEY, CDR2 SMNVEV (reference sequence). With 6 bases clipped from V and 9 bases from J, the junction kept 8 bases outside the gene matches.

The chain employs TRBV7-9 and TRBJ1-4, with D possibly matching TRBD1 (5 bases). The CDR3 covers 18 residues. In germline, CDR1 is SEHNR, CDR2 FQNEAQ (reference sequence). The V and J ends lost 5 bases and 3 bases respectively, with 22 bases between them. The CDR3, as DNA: TGTGCCAGCAGCCTTATAAGAGCTGGGGCCTTCGCTAATGAAAAACTGTTTTTT. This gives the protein CASSLIRAGAFANEKLFF.

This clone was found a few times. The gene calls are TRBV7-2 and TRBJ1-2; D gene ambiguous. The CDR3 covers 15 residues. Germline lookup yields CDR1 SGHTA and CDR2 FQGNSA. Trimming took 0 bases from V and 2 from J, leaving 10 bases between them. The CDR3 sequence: CASSLAGGENYGYTF. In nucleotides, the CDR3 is TGTGCCAGCAGCTTAGCGGGCGGGGAGAACTATGGCTACACCTTC.

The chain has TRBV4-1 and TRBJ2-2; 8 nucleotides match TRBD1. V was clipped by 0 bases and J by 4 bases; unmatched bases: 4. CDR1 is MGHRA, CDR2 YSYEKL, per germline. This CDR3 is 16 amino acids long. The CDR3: CASSQDTGGGTGELFF. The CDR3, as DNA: TGCGCCAGCAGCCAAGATACAGGGGGAGGCACCGGGGAGCTGTTTTTT.

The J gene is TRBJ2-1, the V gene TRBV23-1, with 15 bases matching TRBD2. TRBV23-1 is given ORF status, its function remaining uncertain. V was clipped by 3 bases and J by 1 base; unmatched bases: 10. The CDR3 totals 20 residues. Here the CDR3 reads CASSQDRTSGRARSYNEQFF. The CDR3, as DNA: TGCGCCAGCAGTCAGGATCGGACTAGCGGGAGGGCCCGGTCCTACAATGAGCAGTTCTTC.

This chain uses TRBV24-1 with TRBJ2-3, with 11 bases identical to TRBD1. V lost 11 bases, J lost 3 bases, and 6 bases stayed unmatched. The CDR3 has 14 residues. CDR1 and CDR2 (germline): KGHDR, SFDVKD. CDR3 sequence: CASGQGAKTDTQYF. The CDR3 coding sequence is TGTGCCAGCGGACAGGGGGCGAAGACAGATACGCAGTATTTT.

This CDR3 reads CASSLDRVGEQYF. DNA for the CDR3: TGTGCCAGCAGCTTAGACAGGGTAGGGGAGCAGTACTTC. This chain joins TRBV5-4 and TRBJ2-7, with TRBD1 identical over 7 bases. Germline CDR1 and CDR2: SGHNT and YYREEE (reference sequence). CDR3 length: 13 residues. Trimming cost V 2 bases and J 7 bases; bases outside gene matches: 6. Filled out from reference TRBV5-4 and TRBJ2-7, the complete variable domain reads ETGVTQSPTHLIKTRGQQVTLRCSSQSGHNTVSWYQQALGQGPQFIFQYYREEENGRGNFPPRFSGLQFPNYSSELNVNALELDDSALYLCASSLDRVGEQYFGPGTRLTVT.

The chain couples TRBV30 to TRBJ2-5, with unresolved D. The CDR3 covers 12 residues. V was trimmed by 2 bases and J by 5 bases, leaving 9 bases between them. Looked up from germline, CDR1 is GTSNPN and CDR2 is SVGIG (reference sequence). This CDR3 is CAWSPGLETQYF. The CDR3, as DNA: TGTGCCTGGAGTCCCGGTTTGGAGACCCAGTACTTC.

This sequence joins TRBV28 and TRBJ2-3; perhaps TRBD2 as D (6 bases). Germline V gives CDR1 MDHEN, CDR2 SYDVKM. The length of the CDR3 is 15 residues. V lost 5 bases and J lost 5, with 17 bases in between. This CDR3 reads CASSLRAGRGDTQYF. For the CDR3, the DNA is TGTGCCAGCAGTCTCCGGGCAGGGCGGGGAGATACGCAGTATTTT.

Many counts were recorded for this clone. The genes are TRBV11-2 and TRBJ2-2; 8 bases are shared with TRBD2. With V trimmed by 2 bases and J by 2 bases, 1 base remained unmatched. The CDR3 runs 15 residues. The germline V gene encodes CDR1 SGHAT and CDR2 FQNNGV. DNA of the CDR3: TGTGCCAGCAGCTTAACTAGCGGTAACACCGGGGAGCTGTTTTTT. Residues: CASSLTSGNTGELFF.

CDR3 loop: CASSRTSGSYSGELFF. The DNA for the CDR3 is TGTGCCAGTAGTAGGACTAGCGGGAGTTACTCCGGGGAGCTGTTTTTT. The chain is built from TRBV19 and TRBJ2-2, with 13 bases matching TRBD2. This CDR3 spans 16 amino acids. Germline V gene sequence: CDR1 LNHDA, CDR2 SQIVND (reference sequence). With V trimmed by 4 bases and J by 6 bases, 5 bases remained unmatched.

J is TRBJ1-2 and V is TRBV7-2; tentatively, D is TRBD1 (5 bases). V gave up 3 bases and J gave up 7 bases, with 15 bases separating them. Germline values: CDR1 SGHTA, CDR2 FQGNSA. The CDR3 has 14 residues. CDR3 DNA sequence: TGTGCCAGCAGCTTTTACCCCCCCCAGGGTGGCTACACCTTC. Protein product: CASSFYPPQGGYTF. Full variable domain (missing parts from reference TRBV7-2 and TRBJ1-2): GAGVSQSPSNKVTEKGKDVELRCDPISGHTALYWYRQSLGQGLEFLIYFQGNSAPDKSGLPSDRFSAERTGGSVSTLTIQRTQQEDSAVYLCASSFYPPQGGYTFGSGTRLTVV.

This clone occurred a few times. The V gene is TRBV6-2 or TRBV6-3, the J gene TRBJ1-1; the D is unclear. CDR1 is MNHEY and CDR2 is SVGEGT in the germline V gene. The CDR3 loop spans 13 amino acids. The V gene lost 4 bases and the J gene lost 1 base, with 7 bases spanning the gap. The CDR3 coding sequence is TGTGCCAGCAGTTGGCGGGAGAACACTGAAGCTTTCTTT. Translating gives CASSWRENTEAFF.

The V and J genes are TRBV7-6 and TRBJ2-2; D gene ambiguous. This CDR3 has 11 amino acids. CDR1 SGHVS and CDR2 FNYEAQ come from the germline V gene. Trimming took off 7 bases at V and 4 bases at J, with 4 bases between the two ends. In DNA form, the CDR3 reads TGTGCCAGCACCCTCACCGGGGAGCTGTTTTTT. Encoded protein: CASTLTGELFF.

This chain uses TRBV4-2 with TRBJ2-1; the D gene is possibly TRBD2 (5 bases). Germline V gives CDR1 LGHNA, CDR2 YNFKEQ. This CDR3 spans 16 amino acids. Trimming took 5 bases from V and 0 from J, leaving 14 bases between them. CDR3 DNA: TGTGCCAGCAGCGAAGGTGGTAGCGTCTCCTACAATGAGCAGTTCTTC. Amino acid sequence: CASSEGGSVSYNEQFF.

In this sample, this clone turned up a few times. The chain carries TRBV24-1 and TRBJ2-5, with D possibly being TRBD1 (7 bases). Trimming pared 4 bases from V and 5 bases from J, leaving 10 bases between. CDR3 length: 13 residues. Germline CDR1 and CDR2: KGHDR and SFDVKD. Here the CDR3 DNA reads TGTGCCACCAGTGACCCAGGGGGGGAGACCCAGTACTTC. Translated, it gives CATSDPGGETQYF.

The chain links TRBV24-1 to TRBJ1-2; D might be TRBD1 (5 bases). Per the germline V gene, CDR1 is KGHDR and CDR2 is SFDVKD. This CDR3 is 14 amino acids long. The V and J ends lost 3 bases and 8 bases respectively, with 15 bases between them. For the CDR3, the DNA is TGTGCCACCAGTGATGGAGGGGCGGCTTGGGGCTACACCTTC. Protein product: CATSDGGAAWGYTF.

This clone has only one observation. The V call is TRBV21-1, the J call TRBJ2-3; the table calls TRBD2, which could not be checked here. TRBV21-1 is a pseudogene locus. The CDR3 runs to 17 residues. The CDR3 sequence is CASRGMWGGRSPDTQYF. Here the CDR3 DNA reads TGTGCCAGCAGGGGGATGTGGGGCGGGAGGTCCCCAGATACGCAGTATTTT.

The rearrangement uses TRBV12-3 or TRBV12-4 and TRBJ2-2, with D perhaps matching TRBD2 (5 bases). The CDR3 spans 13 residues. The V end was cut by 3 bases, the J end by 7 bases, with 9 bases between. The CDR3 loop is CASSLRAGGELFF. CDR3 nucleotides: TGTGCCAGCAGTTTGCGGGCTGGCGGGGAGCTGTTTTTT.

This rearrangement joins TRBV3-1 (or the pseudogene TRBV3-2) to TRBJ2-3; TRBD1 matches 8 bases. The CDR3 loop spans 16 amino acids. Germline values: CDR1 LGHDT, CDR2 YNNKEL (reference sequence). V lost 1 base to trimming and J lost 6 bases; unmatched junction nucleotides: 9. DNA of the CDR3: TGTGCCAGCAGCCAAGGACCGCAGGGGGCCACGGATACGCAGTATTTT. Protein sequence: CASSQGPQGATDTQYF.

Here the CDR3 reads CSVNRRGGQDEQYF. The CDR3 nucleotides are TGCAGCGTCAATCGCCGGGGGGGGCAGGACGAGCAGTACTTC. The chain links TRBV29-1 to TRBJ2-7; 8 nucleotides align to TRBD2. Germline CDR1 is SQVTM and CDR2 is ANQGSEA. The CDR3 has 14 amino acids. V shed 6 bases, J shed 5 bases, and the junction held 12 bases outside the gene matches.

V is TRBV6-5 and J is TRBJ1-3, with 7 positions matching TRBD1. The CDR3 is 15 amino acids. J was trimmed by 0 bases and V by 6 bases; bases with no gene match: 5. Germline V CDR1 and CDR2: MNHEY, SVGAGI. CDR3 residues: CASRSTGRSGNTIYF. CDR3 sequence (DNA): TGTGCCAGCAGATCGACAGGGCGCTCTGGAAACACCATATATTTT.

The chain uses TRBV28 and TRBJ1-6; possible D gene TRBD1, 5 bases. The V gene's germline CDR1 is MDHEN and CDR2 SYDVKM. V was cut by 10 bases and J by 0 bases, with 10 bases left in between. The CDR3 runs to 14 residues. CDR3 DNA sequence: TGTGCCATAACAGGAAGCTCCTATAATTCACCCCTCCACTTT. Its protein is CAITGSSYNSPLHF. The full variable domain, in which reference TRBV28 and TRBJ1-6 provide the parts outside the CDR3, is DVKVTQSSRYLVKRTGEKVFLECVQDMDHENMFWYRQDPGLGLRLIYFSYDVKMKEKGDIPEGYSVSREKKERFSLILESASTNQTSMYLCAITGSSYNSPLHFGNGTRLTVT.

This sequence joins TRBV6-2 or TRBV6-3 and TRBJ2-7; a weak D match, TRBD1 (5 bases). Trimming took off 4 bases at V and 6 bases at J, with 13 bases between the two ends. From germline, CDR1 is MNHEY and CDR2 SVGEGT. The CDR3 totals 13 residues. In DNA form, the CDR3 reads TGTGCCAGCAGTTGGCCCCAGGGTCGCGAGCAGTACTTC. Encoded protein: CASSWPQGREQYF.

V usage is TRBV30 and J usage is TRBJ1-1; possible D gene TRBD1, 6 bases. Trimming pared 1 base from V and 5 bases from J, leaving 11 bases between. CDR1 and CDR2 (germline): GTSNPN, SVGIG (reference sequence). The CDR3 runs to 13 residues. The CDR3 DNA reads TGTGCCTGGAGTGGAGGGAGGGGGACTGAAGCTTTCTTT. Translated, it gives CAWSGGRGTEAFF.